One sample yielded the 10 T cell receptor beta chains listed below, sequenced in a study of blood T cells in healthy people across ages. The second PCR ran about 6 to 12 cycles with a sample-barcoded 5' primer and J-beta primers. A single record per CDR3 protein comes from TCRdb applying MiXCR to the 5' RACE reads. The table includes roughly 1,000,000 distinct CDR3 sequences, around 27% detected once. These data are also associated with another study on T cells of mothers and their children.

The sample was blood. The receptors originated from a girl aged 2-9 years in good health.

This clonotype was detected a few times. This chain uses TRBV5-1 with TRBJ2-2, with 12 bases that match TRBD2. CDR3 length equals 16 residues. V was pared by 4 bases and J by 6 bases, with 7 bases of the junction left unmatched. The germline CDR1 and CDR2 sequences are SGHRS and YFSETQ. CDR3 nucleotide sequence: TGCGCCAGCAGCCCCCCTAGCGGGAGGGCCCCCGGGGAGCTGTTTTTT. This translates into CASSPPSGRAPGELFF.

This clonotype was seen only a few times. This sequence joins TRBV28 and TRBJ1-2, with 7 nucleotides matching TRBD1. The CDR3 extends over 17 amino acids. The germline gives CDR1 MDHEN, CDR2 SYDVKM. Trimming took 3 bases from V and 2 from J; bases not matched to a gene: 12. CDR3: CASSFRQTGRLNYGYTF. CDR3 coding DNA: TGTGCCAGCAGTTTCCGTCAGACAGGGCGGCTGAACTATGGCTACACCTTC.

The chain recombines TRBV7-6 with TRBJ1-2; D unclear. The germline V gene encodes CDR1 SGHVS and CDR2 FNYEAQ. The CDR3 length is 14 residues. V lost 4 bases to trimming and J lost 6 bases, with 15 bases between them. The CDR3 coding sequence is TGTGCCAGCAGCTACGGCCCGCGAACGGATGGCTACACCTTC. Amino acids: CASSYGPRTDGYTF.

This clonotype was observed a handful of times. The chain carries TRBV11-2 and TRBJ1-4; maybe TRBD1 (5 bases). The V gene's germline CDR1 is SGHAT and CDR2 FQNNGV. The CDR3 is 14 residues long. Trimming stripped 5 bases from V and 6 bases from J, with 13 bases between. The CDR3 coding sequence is TGTGCCAGCAGCCCCGGGGACGGGTATGAAAAACTGTTTTTT. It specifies CASSPGDGYEKLFF.

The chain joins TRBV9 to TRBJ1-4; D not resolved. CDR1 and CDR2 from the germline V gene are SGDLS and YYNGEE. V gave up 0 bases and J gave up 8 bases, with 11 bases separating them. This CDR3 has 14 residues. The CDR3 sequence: CASSVGETFEKLFF. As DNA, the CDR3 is TGTGCCAGCAGCGTAGGAGAAACATTCGAAAAACTGTTTTTT.

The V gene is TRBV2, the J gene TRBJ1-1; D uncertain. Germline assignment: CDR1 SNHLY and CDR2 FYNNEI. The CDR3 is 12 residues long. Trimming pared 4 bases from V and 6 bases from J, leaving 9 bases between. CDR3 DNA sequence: TGTGCCAGCAGTGTGGGCAGTTCTGAAGCTTTCTTT. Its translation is CASSVGSSEAFF.

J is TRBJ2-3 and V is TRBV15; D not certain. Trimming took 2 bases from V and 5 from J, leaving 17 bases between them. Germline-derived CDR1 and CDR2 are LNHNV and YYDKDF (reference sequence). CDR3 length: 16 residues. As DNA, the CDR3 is TGTGCCACCAGCAGACCGAGTCCCGTCGGCAGAGATACGCAGTATTTT. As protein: CATSRPSPVGRDTQYF.

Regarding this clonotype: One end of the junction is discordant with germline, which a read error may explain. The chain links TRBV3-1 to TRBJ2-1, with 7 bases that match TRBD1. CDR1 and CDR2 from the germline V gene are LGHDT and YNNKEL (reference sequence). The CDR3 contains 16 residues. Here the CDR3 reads CASSQDLTGPDNAQFF. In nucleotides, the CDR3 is TGTGCCAGCAGCCAAGATTTGACAGGGCCAGACAATGCGCAGTTCTTC.

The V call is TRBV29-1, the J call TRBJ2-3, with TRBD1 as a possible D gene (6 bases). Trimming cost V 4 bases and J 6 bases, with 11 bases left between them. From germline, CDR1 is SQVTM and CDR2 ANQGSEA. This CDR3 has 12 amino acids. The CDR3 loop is CSVGDTGDTQYF. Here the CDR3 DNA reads TGCAGCGTTGGGGACACGGGGGATACGCAGTATTTT.

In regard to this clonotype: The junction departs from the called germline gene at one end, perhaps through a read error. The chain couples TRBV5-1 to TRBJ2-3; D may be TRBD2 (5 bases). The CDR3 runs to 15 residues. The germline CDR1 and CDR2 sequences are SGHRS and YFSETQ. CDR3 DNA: TGCGCCAGCAGCTTGGCGACACCTAGCACAGAAACGCAGTATTTT. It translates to CASSLATPSTETQYF.